These 9 T cell receptor beta chains were sequenced from one sample in a study of blood T cell repertoires in COVID-19. Repertoires were generated with immunoSEQ multiplex PCR, while TCRdb's copy carries only in-frame clones and drops some. The sample holds about 100,000 clones, roughly 85% seen once. Sequencing was carried out using peripheral blood. The source is a man aged 70 or older with active or convalescent COVID-19.

This clone was counted once. The rearrangement joins TRBV4-1 to TRBJ2-3; 7 bases align to TRBD1. The J segment lost 0 bases and the V segment lost 0 bases, leaving 12 bases of the junction unmatched. Germline-derived CDR1 and CDR2 are MGHRA and YSYEKL. The CDR3 is 19 amino acids. DNA of the CDR3: TGCGCCAGCAGCCAAGATCACCTGGACAGGTCCTCTAGCACAGATACGCAGTATTTT. Translation gives CASSQDHLDRSSSTDTQYF.

The chain joins TRBV18 to TRBJ2-1; 14 bases are a match to TRBD2. The junction had 7 bases not matched to a gene; V was cut back by 3 bases and J by 0 bases. The CDR3 sequence is 19 residues long. Germline lookup yields CDR1 KGHSH and CDR2 LQKENI. Written as DNA, the CDR3 is TGTGCCAGCTCACCCCCGACTAGCGGGGGGGGAAGCTCCTACAATGAGCAGTTCTTC. Its protein product is CASSPPTSGGGSSYNEQFF. Combining the CDR3 with reference TRBV18 and TRBJ2-1 gives the whole variable domain NAGVMQNPRHLVRRRGQEARLRCSPMKGHSHVYWYRQLPEEGLKFMVYLQKENIIDESGMPKERFSAEFPKEGPSILRIQQVVRGDSAAYFCASSPPTSGGGSSYNEQFFGPGTRLTVL.

The DNA of the CDR3 is TGCGCCAGCAGCCAAGATTGGGGGGAGGGCCGGTACGAGCAGTACTTC. Its translation: CASSQDWGEGRYEQYF. The chain combines TRBV4-3 with TRBJ2-7; 7 bases map to TRBD2. The V gene's germline CDR1 is LGHNA and CDR2 YSLEER. CDR3 length: 16 amino acids. After removal of 0 bases from V and 4 bases from J, the junction contained 9 bases not matched to a gene.

This clone was picked up one time. The rearrangement links TRBV6-2 or TRBV6-3 to TRBJ1-5, with no clear D. Germline CDR1 reads MNHEY; CDR2 reads SVGEGT. The length of the CDR3 is 15 residues. V dropped 0 bases and J dropped 0 bases, with 6 bases sitting between them. CDR3 sequence: CASSYSRYSNQPQHF. CDR3 in DNA: TGTGCCAGCAGTTACTCCCGGTATAGCAATCAGCCCCAGCATTTT.

The chain has TRBV4-1 and TRBJ2-1; TRBD2 agrees at 7 bases. J was trimmed by 6 bases and V by 1 base; bases with no gene match: 15. The germline CDR1 and CDR2 sequences are MGHRA and YSYEKL. CDR3 length equals 18 residues. Here the CDR3 DNA reads TGCGCCAGCAGCCAAGCACCGGGGGGAGGGGTTGGGCCCAATGAGCAGTTCTTC. Its translation: CASSQAPGGGVGPNEQFF.

The CDR3 DNA reads TGCAGTGCTAGTGGCGCGGGATATCCCTACAATGAGCAGTTCTTC. This sequence encodes CSASGAGYPYNEQFF. The chain uses TRBV20-1 and TRBJ2-1, with D tentatively TRBD2 (6 bases). V gave up 3 bases and J gave up 2 bases, with 14 bases separating them. This CDR3 spans 15 amino acids. Germline-derived CDR1 and CDR2 are DFQATT and SNEGSKA (reference sequence).

This chain connects TRBV7-2 to TRBJ2-1, with 9 bases aligning to TRBD2. V lost 2 bases to trimming and J lost 7 bases; unmatched junction nucleotides: 9. Per germline, CDR1 SGHTA and CDR2 FQGNSA. The CDR3 runs to 16 residues. CDR3 region: CASSLRVSGGRNEQFF. The DNA of the CDR3 is TGTGCCAGCAGCTTAAGGGTGAGCGGGGGGCGGAATGAGCAGTTCTTC.

The rearrangement joins TRBV27 to TRBJ2-7; 12 bases match TRBD2. The CDR3 loop spans 22 amino acids. With 3 bases clipped from V and 2 bases from J, the junction kept 23 bases outside the gene matches. Germline assignment: CDR1 MNHEY and CDR2 SMNVEV (reference sequence). The CDR3 protein is CASSFVGGRRTSGEDWAYEQYF. CDR3 sequence (DNA): TGTGCCAGCAGTTTTGTTGGGGGGCGCAGGACTAGCGGGGAGGATTGGGCCTACGAGCAGTACTTC.

Only a few counts were recorded for this clone. The chain joins TRBV24-1 to TRBJ2-1; 9 bases agree with TRBD1. Germline-derived CDR1 and CDR2 are KGHDR and SFDVKD. Trimming cost V 1 base and J 0 bases; bases outside gene matches: 12. The CDR3 runs 20 residues. CDR3 bases: TGTGCCACCAGTGATTTTGAGGGGACAGGGTCCGTATCCTCCTACAATGAGCAGTTCTTC. It is translated as CATSDFEGTGSVSSYNEQFF.